This T cell receptor (beta chain) was found in a study of neoadjuvant nivolumab and ipilimumab in lung cancer. General observations from the study: From pretherapy to surgery, tumor richness and clonality rose with dual therapy. Blood richness before therapy tracked richness in tumors resected after neoadjuvant therapy. Pathologic regression was not significantly tied to TCR clonality. Resected tumors had greater TCR richness and clonality than uninvolved lung.

Turning to this clone: Antigen: not known.

Libraries were prepared by immunoSEQ multiplex PCR; TCRdb keeps only in-frame clonotypes and omits some of them. The sample holds some 25,000 clones, about 75% seen once. This CDR3 is 14 amino acids long. Germline V gene lookup returns CDR1 SGHDT and CDR2 YYEEEE. The V and J ends lost 4 bases and 2 bases, in that order; junction bases with no gene match: 5. The sample in question was tumor tissue, obtained after neoadjuvant nivolumab, alone or with ipilimumab, at or shortly before surgery. The receptor comes from an adult with non-small cell lung cancer. This chain connects TRBV5-6 to TRBJ1-2, with 7 bases that match TRBD1. In DNA form, the CDR3 reads TGTGCCAGCAGCGACCGGGACAGAAACTATGGCTACACCTTC. It yields the protein CASSDRDRNYGYTF.